This TCR beta chain was observed in a study of cytomegalovirus exposure and HLA in healthy donors. Study information: The same platform used for the 500 to 850 first-cohort repertoires was also used for the 100 to 150 validation repertoires, as a later analysis reported. General study findings and limits: The study listed 150 to 200 cytomegalovirus-associated TCR beta chains. Accounts indicate the classifier identified cytomegalovirus status with strong specificity and sensitivity.

The donors were part of the validation cohort, which consisted of about 130 subjects and was separate from the first cohort of 666 subjects. V was pared by 3 bases and J by 3 bases, with 11 bases between. The CDR3 sequence is 14 residues long. Germline CDR1 and CDR2: MNHEY and SVGAGI. The count of this clone is one. The antigen is undetermined. The assay was immunoSEQ multiplex PCR, and TCRdb's table has in-frame clones only and misses some. The sample lists about 130,000 clones, 89% occurring once. The specimen was PBMCs. V usage is TRBV6-5 and J usage is TRBJ1-1; D gene uncertain. The TCR comes from a woman aged 18-30 years in good health and CMV-seronegative. CDR3 sequence reads: CASSYGLRDTEAFF. The CDR3 DNA follows: TGTGCCAGCAGTTATGGATTGCGGGACACTGAAGCTTTCTTT.